This T cell receptor (beta chain) stems from a study of blood T cell repertoires in COVID-19. Germline values: CDR1 KGHDR, CDR2 SFDVKD. The CDR3 is made up of 16 amino acids. The V gene lost 3 bases and the J gene lost 0 bases, with 12 bases spanning the gap. Measured with immunoSEQ multiplex PCR; TCRdb has only the in-frame clones, and not every one. The table records about 210,000 clones, approximately 80% of them present only once. The chain employs TRBV24-1 and TRBJ2-3; tentatively, D is TRBD1 (5 bases). The sequence derives from a human donor in a cohort sampled during active COVID-19. Sequences were obtained from peripheral blood. CDR3 coding DNA: TGTGCCACCAGTGATCCCAGGGCCTCTAGCACAGATACGCAGTATTTT. It specifies CATSDPRASSTDTQYF.